The entry that follows covers one TCR beta chain sequence. The protocol was immunoSEQ multiplex PCR, while the TCRdb copy is restricted to in-frame clones and leaves out a portion. This table holds some 76,000 clones, 94% found once. The CDR3 runs 12 residues. Germline loops: CDR1 LNHNV, CDR2 YYDKDF (reference sequence). V lost 4 bases and J 6 bases, leaving 6 bases between the germline ends. These data are taken from a study of technical replicates of blood from a handful of donors. J is TRBJ2-2 and V is TRBV15; D is perhaps TRBD1 (5 bases). Sequencing used T cells isolated from PBMCs. This sequence was found in a human donor in good health. This CDR3 is CATSKGAGELFF. The CDR3 DNA is TGTGCCACCAGCAAAGGGGCCGGGGAGCTGTTTTTT.